The 13 T cell receptor beta chains below come from one sample, sequenced in a study of glioma-infiltrating T cells after dendritic cell vaccination. Profiled with immunoSEQ multiplex PCR; TCRdb holds only in-frame clones, not every one. This table has approximately 100,000 clones, approximately 80% appearing once. The source material was blood, sampled before dendritic cell vaccination. The receptors come from a human donor with glioblastoma.

V gene TRBV6-1 combines with J gene TRBJ2-2; possibly TRBD1 for D (6 bases). V lost 8 bases to trimming and J lost 6 bases, with 7 bases between them. Germline V CDR1 and CDR2: MNHNS, SASEGT. There are 11 residues in the CDR3. CDR3 bases: TGTGCCAGCGAGGGGGCCGGGGAGCTGTTTTTT. The encoded protein is CASEGAGELFF.

By sample fraction, this clone is medium-sized. The chain recombines TRBV6-5 with TRBJ1-4; TRBD1 agrees at 7 bases. V gave up 4 bases and J gave up 3 bases; unmatched junction bases: 8. This CDR3 contains 16 residues. Germline V CDR1 and CDR2: MNHEY, SVGAGI. This CDR3 is CASSSTPGGANEKLFF. The CDR3 DNA reads as TGTGCCAGCAGTTCCACCCCAGGGGGTGCTAATGAAAAACTGTTTTTT.

The gene calls are TRBV9 and TRBJ2-5; 10 bases agree with TRBD1. This CDR3 contains 17 residues. Germline CDR1 reads SGDLS; CDR2 reads YYNGEE. With 0 bases clipped from V and 7 bases from J, the junction kept 12 bases outside the gene matches. The CDR3 region is CASSVAGGQGYKVTQYF. In nucleotides, the CDR3 is TGTGCCAGCAGCGTAGCGGGGGGACAGGGGTATAAGGTGACCCAGTACTTC.

This chain uses TRBV14 with TRBJ2-3; 8 nucleotides match TRBD2. Germline V lookup: CDR1 SGHDN, CDR2 FVKESK. CDR3 length: 17 residues. V gave up 6 bases and J gave up 5 bases; unmatched junction bases: 16. The DNA for the CDR3 is TGTGCCAGCAGTCGGGTACCCGCGGGGGGTGGCGGAGATACGCAGTATTTT. Protein sequence: CASSRVPAGGGGDTQYF.

The chain combines TRBV7-9 with TRBJ1-1; 8 bases are shared with TRBD1. The germline gives CDR1 SEHNR, CDR2 FQNEAQ (reference sequence). V lost 10 bases to trimming and J lost 4 bases; unmatched junction nucleotides: 8. CDR3 length: 13 residues. The CDR3 nucleotides read TGTGCCACTTCCAGGACAGGGTCCACTGAAGCTTTCTTT. Translation: CATSRTGSTEAFF.

The chain employs TRBV7-2 and TRBJ2-3, with 8 bases lining up with TRBD2. With V trimmed by 5 bases and J by 4 bases, 8 bases remained unmatched. CDR3 length: 15 amino acids. Looked up from germline, CDR1 is SGHTA and CDR2 is FQGNSA. The CDR3 loop is CASSQRGGRADTQYF. Written as DNA, the CDR3 is TGTGCCAGCAGCCAACGGGGGGGCCGGGCAGATACGCAGTATTTT.

The chain has TRBV13 and TRBJ2-7; no reliable D call. Trimming shortened V by 5 bases and J by 3 bases, and 11 bases separated the two germline ends. CDR3 length: 13 residues. Germline CDR1 and CDR2: PRHDT and FYEKMQ (reference sequence). The CDR3: CASSGPLLYEQYF. The CDR3, as DNA: TGTGCCAGCAGCGGGCCTCTCCTCTACGAGCAGTACTTC. Full variable domain (missing parts from reference TRBV13 and TRBJ2-7): AAGVIQSPRHLIKEKRETATLKCYPIPRHDTVYWYQQGPGQDPQFLISFYEKMQSDKGSIPDRFSAQQFSDYHSELNMSSLELGDSALYFCASSGPLLYEQYFGPGTRLTVT.

This chain joins TRBV4-1 and TRBJ2-3; TRBD1 matches at 7 bases. Germline assignment: CDR1 MGHRA and CDR2 YSYEKL. The ends lost 2 bases at V and 3 bases at J; junction bases unmatched: 8. This CDR3 has 16 residues. CDR3 protein: CASSQPDRDETDTQYF. Here the CDR3 DNA reads TGCGCCAGCAGCCAACCCGACAGGGATGAGACAGATACGCAGTATTTT.

The V and J genes are TRBV13 and TRBJ2-3; possibly TRBD2 for D (5 bases). V lost 4 bases and J lost 9, with 17 bases in between. CDR1 PRHDT and CDR2 FYEKMQ come from the germline V gene (reference sequence). The CDR3 extends over 14 amino acids. CDR3 sequence: CASSSGLVERTQYF. For the CDR3, the DNA is TGTGCCAGCAGCTCCGGACTGGTCGAGAGAACGCAGTATTTT.

The rearrangement links TRBV21-1 to TRBJ1-1; the D call of TRBD1 is as the table states it, not checked on the DNA. TRBV21-1 is deemed a pseudogene. CDR3 size: 12 residues. The CDR3 bases are TGTGCCAGCAGCAACAAGGGGGATGAAGCTTTCTTT. Translation: CASSNKGDEAFF.

This sequence joins TRBV5-1 and TRBJ1-1, with D possibly TRBD1 on 6 matching bases. Germline assignment: CDR1 SGHRS and CDR2 YFSETQ. The CDR3 length is 14 residues. Trimming pared 1 base from V and 7 bases from J, leaving 14 bases between. The CDR3 DNA sequence: TGCGCCAGCAGCTTGATGGGGGGGCGGAATGAAGCTTTCTTT. It specifies CASSLMGGRNEAFF.

This chain links TRBV30 with TRBJ1-2; TRBD1 agrees at 8 bases. V was pared by 3 bases and J by 7 bases, with 7 bases of the junction left unmatched. The CDR3 has 13 residues. Germline V CDR1 and CDR2: GTSNPN, SVGIG (reference sequence). CDR3 bases: TGTGCCTGGAGCCGGGACAGGCCTCGTGGCTACACCTTC. Its protein product is CAWSRDRPRGYTF.

The CDR3 reads CASSRGVAGNNEQFF. The CDR3 DNA reads as TGTGCCAGCAGCAGGGGGGTAGCGGGTAACAATGAGCAGTTCTTC. This chain links TRBV9 with TRBJ2-1, with TRBD2 as a possible D gene (7 bases). Trimming pared 4 bases from V and 5 bases from J, leaving 16 bases between. The CDR3 is 15 amino acids. Germline-derived CDR1 and CDR2 are SGDLS and YYNGEE. The variable domain in full, with the rest retrieved from reference TRBV9 and TRBJ2-1, is DSGVTQTPKHLITATGQRVTLRCSPRSGDLSVYWYQQSLDQGLQFLIQYYNGEERAKGNILERFSAQQFPDLHSELNLSSLELGDSALYFCASSRGVAGNNEQFFGPGTRLTVL.